The clone carrying this TCR beta chain occurred many times. The antigen is undetermined. Genomic DNA, serving as template, underwent TCR beta VDJ and CDR3 profiling. A single record per CDR3 protein comes from TCRdb applying MiXCR to the reads. This sample has about 220,000 distinct CDR3 sequences, with 30% to 40% found just once. The data belong to a study of CD8+CD57+ T cells in acquired aplastic anemia. As for the study in general: The sorted CD4+ and CD8+ cells yielded an average around 3.2 ug of DNA. Where healthy donors were concerned, CD4+ cells averaged roughly 11 million reads.

The germline V gene has CDR1 KGHDR and CDR2 SFDVKD. The CDR3 length is 18 residues. After removal of 5 bases from V and 4 bases from J, the junction contained 15 bases not matched to a gene. Study-level results: With respect to CD8+ Simpson's diversity, patients and controls did not differ significantly. Sharing between patients and controls was observed for twenty-nine CD8+ CDR3 sequences.

The TCR originated in a human donor in good health, serving as a control. This chain links TRBV24-1 with TRBJ2-1; 8 nucleotides match TRBD2. Input material: sorted CD4+, CD8+, or CD8+CD57+ T cells (not recorded which) from PBMCs. In DNA, the CDR3 is TGTGCCACCAGTGTGGGGTGGATCGTCGGGAGGGGGTACAATGAGCAGTTCTTC. Amino acid sequence: CATSVGWIVGRGYNEQFF.